This is a list of T cell receptor beta chains from one sample in a study of cytomegalovirus exposure and HLA in healthy donors. Sequencing used immunoSEQ multiplex PCR; TCRdb keeps in-frame clones, though not all of them. The sample carries approximately 75,000 clones, around 84% recorded once. The sequenced sample was PBMCs. These receptors all come from a man between 65 and 85 years old in good health and CMV-seropositive. CDR3s leave out the opening cysteine and the closing phenylalanine or tryptophan. The size of a clone is reported for some rows only, either as once, few or many, or as a class for expanded clones.

.,TRBV7-2,TRBJ1-6,ASSLEGFNSPLH
.,TRBV5-4,TRBJ2-1,ASSFWLAGGNEQF
.,TRBV12-5,TRBJ1-1,ASAQRGGLDTEAF
.,TRBV5-1,TRBJ2-3,ASSLDFTSTDTQY
.,TRBV9,TRBJ1-6,ASSARSGAGGNSPLH
.,TRBV7-9,TRBJ1-1,ASSLVWGGNTEAF
.,TRBV20-1,TRBJ1-1,SARSNTEAF
.,TRBV11-2,TRBJ2-7,ASSLGSEQY
.,TRBV18,TRBJ2-7,ASSPGAAYEQY
.,TRBV7-9,TRBJ2-3,ASRGWTSGADTQY
.,TRBV18,TRBJ1-2,ASSPPSGGGYT
few,TRBV13,TRBJ2-2,ASSAETGNTGELF
few,TRBV4-2,TRBJ1-5,ASSQDWENQPQH
.,TRBV10-3,TRBJ1-1,ATSDRGSNTEAF
.,TRBV19,TRBJ1-2,ASTSTTGNNYGYT
.,TRBV18,TRBJ2-6,ASSITASSGANVLT
.,TRBV19,TRBJ2-3,ASSIAGGNTQY
.,TRBV5-1,TRBJ1-6,ASSPGKGQGQSPLH
.,TRBV7-2,TRBJ2-1,ASSFPGLSNEQF
.,TRBV6-5,TRBJ2-7,ASRPGHSYEQY
.,TRBV10-3,TRBJ2-3,AISRGSTDTQY
.,TRBV10-3,TRBJ2-3,AISAGTGSTDTQY
.,TRBV6-1,TRBJ1-1,ASSERGSTEAF